The clone carrying this TCR beta chain was recorded at least ten times. Its antigen is currently unknown. This sample is part of a study of T-cell memory formation after mild COVID-19. The study, taken as a whole, reports: Detection of some responders pre-infection suggested pre-existing cross-reactive memory T cells participated.

CDR3 size: 15 residues. In germline, CDR1 is SEHNR, CDR2 FQNEAQ (reference sequence). With 2 bases removed from V and 0 bases from J, the gap between germline ends came to 8 bases. TCRdb independently ran MiXCR on the 5' RACE reads; one entry per CDR3 protein. The sample has about 350,000 distinct CDR3 sequences; about 20% are singletons. The clonotype was recovered from a man aged 18 to 30 who had mild COVID-19 (a few samples of this study predate the infection). Cell type and time point are not known. V gene TRBV7-9 combines with J gene TRBJ2-1; no definite D call. Material: PBMCs or a T cell subset sorted from them (not recorded which). CDR3 protein: CASSLSLSSYNEQFF. DNA of the CDR3: TGTGCCAGCAGCTTAAGCCTAAGCTCCTACAATGAGCAGTTCTTC. Looking up the rest from reference TRBV7-9 and TRBJ2-1 gives the full variable domain: DTGVSQNPRHKITKRGQNVTFRCDPISEHNRLYWYRQTLGQGPEFLTYFQNEAQLEKSRLLSDRFSAERPKGSFSTLEIQRTEQGDSAMYLCASSLSLSSYNEQFFGPGTRLTVL.